The 3 T cell receptor beta chains presented below share a single source sample, sequenced in a study of chemoradiotherapy in HPV16-positive cancers. The repertoire was sequenced with immunoSEQ multiplex PCR; TCRdb's copy has only in-frame clones and lacks some. This repertoire shows 14,000 or so clones, around 74% found once; its top ten account for under 1.5%. The sample was acquired from a patient who underwent chemoradiotherapy. The source of these receptors is a human donor with HPV-associated anogenital cancer.

The rearrangement links TRBV4-1 to TRBJ2-7; a weak D match, TRBD1 (6 bases). Germline loops: CDR1 MGHRA, CDR2 YSYEKL. The CDR3 consists of 15 residues. The germline V and J ends were trimmed by 0 bases and 6 bases, with 15 bases remaining between them. The CDR3 DNA is TGCGCCAGCAGCCAAGAGGGGCAGGGGTCGCGCGAGCAGTACTTC. Its protein product is CASSQEGQGSREQYF.

About this clone itself: Distinct nucleotide sequences in the sample also encode this CDR3. V usage is TRBV2 and J usage is TRBJ1-1; 8 nucleotides align to TRBD1. This CDR3 region has 13 residues. J gave up 1 base and V 6 bases, and 1 base lay outside the gene matches. Per the germline V gene, CDR1 is SNHLY and CDR2 is FYNNEI. The DNA of the CDR3 is TGTGCCAGCAGCGGACAGGGGAACACTGAAGCTTTCTTT. It codes for CASSGQGNTEAFF.

The V call is TRBV4-3, the J call TRBJ2-7, with TRBD1 matching over 8 bases. Germline CDR1 is LGHNA and CDR2 is YSLEER. V lost 5 bases, J lost 3 bases, and 12 bases stayed unmatched. This CDR3 spans 16 amino acids. The CDR3, as DNA: TGCGCCAGCAGCGCATGGATAAGACAGGGGCTCTACGAGCAGTACTTC. Translated, it gives CASSAWIRQGLYEQYF.